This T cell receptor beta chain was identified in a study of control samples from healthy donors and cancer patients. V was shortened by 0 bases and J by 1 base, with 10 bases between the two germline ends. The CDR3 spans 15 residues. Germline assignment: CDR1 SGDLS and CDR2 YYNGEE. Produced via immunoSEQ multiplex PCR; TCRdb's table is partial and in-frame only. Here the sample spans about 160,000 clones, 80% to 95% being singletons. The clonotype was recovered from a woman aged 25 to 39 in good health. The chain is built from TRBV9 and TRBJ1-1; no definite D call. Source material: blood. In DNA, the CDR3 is TGTGCCAGCAGCGTAGGGTTGGATCAGAACACTGAAGCTTTCTTT. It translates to CASSVGLDQNTEAFF.